These 24 T cell receptor beta chains were sequenced from one sample in a study of response to subunit inactivated influenza vaccine. TCRdb fed the RT-PCR reads into MiXCR, producing one record per CDR3 protein. Among more than 500,000 distinct CDR3 sequences listed, roughly 12% were seen once. These records were also assigned to another study, of T cells expressing NK-cell markers. That report adds: TCR beta cDNA was generated via 5'RACE template switching incorporating UMIs.

This sample comprised PBMCs from blood, obtained on the day of vaccination. Source of these receptors: a middle-aged man who received an inactivated influenza vaccine.

This clonotype has just a few counts. This rearrangement joins TRBV4-2 to TRBJ2-3, with TRBD2 as a possible D gene (6 bases). Deletions cut 2 bases from V and 2 bases from J, with 20 bases between. The CDR3 consists of 18 residues. Germline values: CDR1 LGHNA, CDR2 YNFKEQ. The CDR3 nucleotides read TGTGCCAGCAGCCAATTCGGTTCGTCGGACTACATCACAGATACGCAGTATTTT. This translates into CASSQFGSSDYITDTQYF.

This clonotype was observed a few times. The chain uses TRBV11-3 and TRBJ1-1, with D possibly TRBD1 on 6 matching bases. The CDR3 loop spans 13 amino acids. Germline V gene lookup returns CDR1 SGHNT and CDR2 YENEEA. Trimming took 3 bases from V and 11 from J, leaving 16 bases between them. CDR3 region: CASSLGSGTNAFF. CDR3 DNA: TGTGCCAGCAGCTTGGGGTCCGGGACAAATGCTTTCTTT.

This rearrangement joins TRBV5-1 to TRBJ2-6; TRBD1 might be the D (6 bases). The CDR3 is 14 amino acids. Trimming shortened V by 4 bases and J by 3 bases, and 8 bases separated the two germline ends. Looked up from germline, CDR1 is SGHRS and CDR2 is YFSETQ. The CDR3, as DNA: TGCGCCAGCAGCGGGGGCGGTGGGGCCAACGTCCTGACTTTC. It codes for CASSGGGGANVLTF.

A few counts support this clonotype. The chain links TRBV5-4 to TRBJ2-1; D uncertain. Trimming removed 0 bases at V and 1 base at J, with 11 bases between. The germline V gene has CDR1 SGHNT and CDR2 YYREEE (reference sequence). This CDR3 spans 16 amino acids. CDR3 loop: CASSLEVSRSYNEQFF. The DNA of the CDR3 is TGTGCCAGCAGCTTGGAAGTCTCCAGGTCCTACAATGAGCAGTTCTTC.

The chain uses TRBV6-1 and TRBJ1-2, with 7 bases fitting TRBD1. The CDR3 contains 15 residues. V trimming: 4 bases; J trimming: 4 bases; junction bases outside the gene matches: 9. Germline assignment: CDR1 MNHNS and CDR2 SASEGT. The chain's CDR3 is CASSAYRDRSYGYTF. DNA for the CDR3: TGTGCCAGCAGTGCCTACCGGGACAGATCCTATGGCTACACCTTC.

This clonotype was seen repeatedly, ten times or more. This chain uses TRBV5-1 with TRBJ2-1, with D tentatively TRBD1 (5 bases). V was cut by 2 bases and J by 5 bases, with 11 bases left in between. The CDR3 covers 14 residues. Germline assignment: CDR1 SGHRS and CDR2 YFSETQ. The CDR3 DNA follows: TGCGCCAGCAGCTTAGGGGATTTGAACAATGAGCAGTTCTTC. This codes for CASSLGDLNNEQFF. The variable domain in full, completed from reference TRBV5-1 and TRBJ2-1, reads KAGVTQTPRYLIKTRGQQVTLSCSPISGHRSVSWYQQTPGQGLQFLFEYFSETQRNKGNFPGRFSGRQFSNSRSEMNVSTLELGDSALYLCASSLGDLNNEQFFGPGTRLTVL.

This clonotype was detected only a few times. The chain combines TRBV10-3 with TRBJ2-3; 8 bases agree with TRBD1. CDR1 and CDR2 (germline): ENHRY, SYGVKD. The CDR3 has 17 residues. The V gene end was trimmed by 2 bases and the J gene end by 4 bases; junction bases not matched to a gene: 11. CDR3 sequence (DNA): TGTGCCATCAGTGAGCCAAGGACAGGGAATAACCCAGATACGCAGTATTTT. Its protein product is CAISEPRTGNNPDTQYF.

This clonotype was observed a few times. The chain carries TRBV24-1 and TRBJ1-2; no clear D gene. There are 14 residues in the CDR3. The germline V gene encodes CDR1 KGHDR and CDR2 SFDVKD. V was pared by 6 bases and J by 0 bases, with 10 bases between. The CDR3, as DNA: TGTGCCACCAGTCTGTCCGGTACTAACTATGGCTACACCTTC. Translated, it gives CATSLSGTNYGYTF.

The chain joins TRBV5-5 to TRBJ2-2; TRBD1 matches 10 bases. Germline V lookup: CDR1 SGHKS, CDR2 YYEKEE (reference sequence). The CDR3 spans 15 residues. The J segment lost 7 bases and the V segment lost 1 base, leaving 4 bases of the junction unmatched. In DNA form, the CDR3 reads TGTGCCAGCAGCTTGATGACAGGGGGCTTCGGGGAGCTGTTTTTT. Translation: CASSLMTGGFGELFF.

This chain joins TRBV2 and TRBJ2-7; TRBD2 agrees at 12 bases. Per germline, CDR1 SNHLY and CDR2 FYNNEI. There are 17 residues in the CDR3. The V segment lost 8 bases and the J segment 0 bases; nucleotides outside the gene matches: 11. CDR3 bases: TGTGCCAGCTTCCGGCTAGCGGGAGGGCCGAGCTCCTACGAGCAGTACTTC. It translates to CASFRLAGGPSSYEQYF.

In its sample, this clonotype was seen a few times. The J gene is TRBJ2-7, the V gene TRBV14; 9 nucleotides align to TRBD2. V lost 6 bases, J lost 0 bases, and 6 bases stayed unmatched. Germline assignment: CDR1 SGHDN and CDR2 FVKESK. This CDR3 is 15 amino acids long. The CDR3 loop is CASRGAGGNSYEQYF. The CDR3 DNA follows: TGTGCCAGCAGGGGAGCGGGGGGTAACTCCTACGAGCAGTACTTC.

This clonotype was seen ten or more times. The rearrangement joins TRBV12-3 or TRBV12-4 to TRBJ1-5, with D perhaps matching TRBD1 (5 bases). This CDR3 is 13 amino acids long. V was clipped by 6 bases and J by 4 bases, with 10 bases between them. CDR3 residues: CASSLGLNQPQHF. The CDR3 nucleotides read TGTGCCAGCAGCTTGGGACTTAATCAGCCCCAGCATTTT.

This clonotype was found many times. The rearrangement joins TRBV7-9 to TRBJ2-1; D gene uncertain. Germline CDR1 reads SEHNR; CDR2 reads FQNEAQ (reference sequence). CDR3 size: 12 residues. The germline V and J ends were trimmed by 7 bases and 8 bases, with 12 bases remaining between them. The CDR3 DNA follows: TGTGCCAGCACAGTTCGGTTGGATGAGCAGTTCTTC. It yields the protein CASTVRLDEQFF.

The chain is built from TRBV4-2 and TRBJ2-3; TRBD2 aligns across 7 bases. The V and J ends lost 4 bases and 5 bases, in that order; junction bases with no gene match: 9. This CDR3 contains 15 residues. The V gene's germline CDR1 is LGHNA and CDR2 YNFKEQ. As DNA, the CDR3 is TGTGCCAGCAGCCTCGGGGGGACTAACGGAGATACGCAGTATTTT. Protein product: CASSLGGTNGDTQYF.

This chain joins TRBV14 and TRBJ2-1, with TRBD2 matching 11 bases. CDR1 and CDR2 from the germline V gene are SGHDN and FVKESK. The J segment lost 5 bases and the V segment lost 0 bases, leaving 6 bases of the junction unmatched. This CDR3 is 17 amino acids long. This CDR3 is CASSQEKGLADHNEQFF. In nucleotides, the CDR3 is TGTGCCAGCAGCCAAGAAAAGGGACTAGCGGATCACAATGAGCAGTTCTTC.

The chain uses TRBV7-9 and TRBJ2-3; TRBD2 matches at 13 bases. The germline CDR1 and CDR2 sequences are SEHNR and FQNEAQ (reference sequence). There are 16 residues in the CDR3. The V and J ends lost 5 bases and 3 bases, in that order; junction bases with no gene match: 5. CDR3 sequence reads: CASSPGTSGMTDTQYF. CDR3 DNA sequence: TGTGCCAGCAGCCCAGGGACTAGCGGGATGACAGATACGCAGTATTTT. The variable domain in full, completed from reference TRBV7-9 and TRBJ2-3, reads DTGVSQNPRHKITKRGQNVTFRCDPISEHNRLYWYRQTLGQGPEFLTYFQNEAQLEKSRLLSDRFSAERPKGSFSTLEIQRTEQGDSAMYLCASSPGTSGMTDTQYFGPGTRLTVL.

This clonotype was observed a handful of times. The gene calls are TRBV9 and TRBJ2-1; D gene unclear. The germline V and J ends were trimmed by 3 bases and 0 bases, with 10 bases remaining between them. CDR1 and CDR2 (germline): SGDLS, YYNGEE. The CDR3 is 15 amino acids. CDR3 bases: TGTGCCAGCAGCGGTGGGTCGGACTCCTACAATGAGCAGTTCTTC. Translated, it gives CASSGGSDSYNEQFF. Full variable domain (remainder filled in from reference TRBV9 and TRBJ2-1): DSGVTQTPKHLITATGQRVTLRCSPRSGDLSVYWYQQSLDQGLQFLIQYYNGEERAKGNILERFSAQQFPDLHSELNLSSLELGDSALYFCASSGGSDSYNEQFFGPGTRLTVL.

A few counts support this clonotype. This chain connects TRBV25-1 to TRBJ1-4; 8 bases align to TRBD1. CDR1 is MGHDK and CDR2 is SYGVNS in the germline V gene. This CDR3 is 15 amino acids long. V was clipped by 5 bases and J by 5 bases; unmatched bases: 7. The CDR3 here is CASSRAGGENEKLFF. CDR3 DNA: TGTGCCAGCAGTAGGGCAGGGGGCGAGAATGAAAAACTGTTTTTT.

The chain employs TRBV12-3 or TRBV12-4 and TRBJ1-1, with D unclear. V was cut by 5 bases and J by 1 base, with 17 bases left in between. This CDR3 is 16 amino acids long. The CDR3 sequence is CASSLSPRVTNTEAFF. DNA for the CDR3: TGTGCCAGCAGTCTCTCGCCCCGGGTCACGAACACTGAAGCTTTCTTT.

J is TRBJ2-2 and V is TRBV6-5; D possibly corresponds to TRBD2 (6 bases). The germline CDR1 and CDR2 sequences are MNHEY and SVGAGI. V gave up 5 bases and J gave up 4 bases, with 11 bases separating them. The CDR3 loop spans 14 amino acids. The CDR3 loop is CASSPSEGTGELFF. CDR3 DNA sequence: TGTGCCAGCAGTCCCTCGGAGGGCACCGGGGAGCTGTTTTTT.

This clonotype appeared a few times. This chain uses TRBV5-1 with TRBJ2-5; TRBD1 matches 10 bases. Per germline, CDR1 SGHRS and CDR2 YFSETQ. The J segment lost 4 bases and the V segment lost 3 bases, leaving 6 bases of the junction unmatched. The CDR3 has 15 residues. CDR3 nucleotide sequence: TGCGCCAGCAGCTCGGGACAGGGGTTCGGAGAGACCCAGTACTTC. It codes for CASSSGQGFGETQYF.

This clonotype was detected ten times or more. V and J are TRBV20-1 and TRBJ2-7; 11 bases map to TRBD1. CDR1 is DFQATT and CDR2 is SNEGSKA in the germline V gene (reference sequence). The CDR3 loop spans 16 amino acids. Trimming cost V 6 bases and J 3 bases; bases outside gene matches: 13. The CDR3 sequence is CSATGRFGTGGYEQYF. The CDR3 DNA sequence: TGCAGTGCAACCGGACGGTTTGGGACAGGGGGCTACGAGCAGTACTTC.

This clonotype was counted only a few times. The rearrangement joins TRBV4-3 to TRBJ2-5; D could derive from TRBD1 or TRBD2 (5 bases each). The V gene lost 2 bases and the J gene lost 2 bases, with 12 bases spanning the gap. Germline lookup yields CDR1 LGHNA and CDR2 YSLEER. This CDR3 has 15 amino acids. CDR3 sequence (DNA): TGCGCCAGCAGCCAAAATGAGGGGTTTCAAGAGACCCAGTACTTC. Its protein is CASSQNEGFQETQYF.

The rearrangement joins TRBV5-4 to TRBJ1-1; D not certain. Germline V gene sequence: CDR1 SGHNT, CDR2 YYREEE (reference sequence). V was cut by 0 bases and J by 1 base, with 10 bases left in between. CDR3 length equals 15 residues. The CDR3 is CASSLADIKNTEAFF. The CDR3 bases are TGTGCCAGCAGCTTGGCTGACATCAAGAACACTGAAGCTTTCTTT.